A selection of T cell receptor beta chains follows, all from one sample in a study of blood T cell repertoires in COVID-19. Generated by immunoSEQ multiplex PCR, the TCRdb table keeps only in-frame clones and is missing some. The sample carries roughly 41,000 clones, around 90% recorded once. The sample comprised peripheral blood. The source of these receptors is a human donor in a cohort sampled during active COVID-19. Each CDR3 is given without its conserved first and last residue. The order of the fields is V gene, clone size, CDR3 protein. Clone size is shown for a subset of rows, as once, few, many or a class of expanded clone.

V gene: TRBV9; clone size: once; CDR3 protein: ASSVGDSTEAF
V gene: TRBV6-1; clone size: -; CDR3 protein: ASSEATQGGSPLH
V gene: TRBV20-1; clone size: -; CDR3 protein: SAQGVYEQY
V gene: TRBV7-9; clone size: once; CDR3 protein: ASSSPGDKKQF
V gene: TRBV28; clone size: -; CDR3 protein: ASFEGEQY
V gene: TRBV20-1; clone size: -; CDR3 protein: SASSSSGTYNEQF
V gene: TRBV27; clone size: -; CDR3 protein: ASSLTGLAPYEQY
V gene: TRBV19; clone size: -; CDR3 protein: ASSIGGSHQPQH
V gene: TRBV7-7; clone size: once; CDR3 protein: ASSRSPGLEAGNEQF
V gene: TRBV6-1; clone size: -; CDR3 protein: ASSEDTYGYT
V gene: TRBV28; clone size: -; CDR3 protein: ASTLAGLSNYGYT
V gene: TRBV6-1; clone size: -; CDR3 protein: ASSEIWTGREQF
V gene: TRBV27; clone size: -; CDR3 protein: ASSFSRGHSDEQF
V gene: TRBV20-1; clone size: -; CDR3 protein: SASFRTDTQY
V gene: TRBV15; clone size: once; CDR3 protein: ATSRSGTGHNQPQH
V gene: TRBV27; clone size: -; CDR3 protein: ASSLFPSGSDEQF
V gene: TRBV19; clone size: -; CDR3 protein: ASGRGSSYNEQF
V gene: TRBV6-5; clone size: -; CDR3 protein: ASSSSRTGSYEQY
V gene: TRBV5-4; clone size: -; CDR3 protein: ASSLAKGLDTEAF
V gene: TRBV10-3; clone size: -; CDR3 protein: AISEQWGQGNRYEQY
V gene: TRBV30; clone size: -; CDR3 protein: AWSVGGSSGNTIY
V gene: TRBV9; clone size: -; CDR3 protein: ASSVEQTYSGNTIY
V gene: TRBV15; clone size: -; CDR3 protein: ATSRDRTSGSTLETQY
V gene: TRBV28; clone size: -; CDR3 protein: ASSSGSNYNEQF
V gene: TRBV7-3; clone size: -; CDR3 protein: ASSLNPGARTEAF
V gene: TRBV7-7; clone size: -; CDR3 protein: ASSLEAGEGYEQY
V gene: TRBV24-1; clone size: -; CDR3 protein: ATSDLLASGDTQY
V gene: TRBV19; clone size: -; CDR3 protein: ASSTLPRAGGSQPQH
V gene: TRBV9; clone size: -; CDR3 protein: ASSVEDRTFYHEQY
V gene: TRBV30; clone size: -; CDR3 protein: AWAGQAGSYTDTQY
V gene: TRBV18; clone size: -; CDR3 protein: ASSLAGGPTDTQY
V gene: TRBV19; clone size: few; CDR3 protein: ASRASGTSYEQY
V gene: TRBV11-2; clone size: -; CDR3 protein: ASSGQWISYEQY
V gene: TRBV5-4; clone size: -; CDR3 protein: ASSPDRAGANYGYT
V gene: TRBV12-3/TRBV12-4; clone size: -; CDR3 protein: ASRTGSYNEQF
V gene: TRBV4-2; clone size: -; CDR3 protein: ASSQDLRHVAGGGGETQY
V gene: TRBV4-2; clone size: -; CDR3 protein: ASSHGAGNTGELF
V gene: TRBV9; clone size: medium-sized; CDR3 protein: ASSEREGPQH
V gene: TRBV28; clone size: -; CDR3 protein: ASSSAGTGSYEQY
V gene: TRBV23-1; clone size: -; CDR3 protein: ASKYEASVGYGYT
V gene: TRBV27; clone size: -; CDR3 protein: ASSKGQKTEAF
V gene: TRBV10-3; clone size: -; CDR3 protein: AISPGGGRSPLH
V gene: TRBV5-1; clone size: -; CDR3 protein: ASSLAERAELSGNTIY
V gene: TRBV5-1; clone size: once; CDR3 protein: ASRKGEGPISYEQY
V gene: TRBV6-5; clone size: -; CDR3 protein: AGRGGGSYNEQF